Below, 16 T cell receptor beta chains from the same sample are listed, as sequenced in a study of T cell responses to AZD1222 COVID-19 vaccine. Clones were sequenced by immunoSEQ multiplex PCR, and TCRdb holds only the in-frame ones, with some missing. The sample contains fewer than 180,000 clones, around 90% of which appear only once. The material was peripheral blood, obtained 28 days after the second AZD1222 dose. These receptor sequences come from an adult who received the AZD1222 COVID-19 vaccine.

The chain is built from TRBV28 and TRBJ1-5; D is undetermined. The germline V and J ends were trimmed by 6 bases and 6 bases, with 12 bases remaining between them. CDR1 and CDR2 from the germline V gene are MDHEN and SYDVKM. CDR3 size: 13 residues. CDR3 coding DNA: TGTGCCAGCAGATCTGCCTGGGGTCAGCCCCAGCATTTT. It specifies CASRSAWGQPQHF.

The chain combines TRBV30 with TRBJ1-5; D gene ambiguous. The CDR3 length is 13 residues. Looked up from germline, CDR1 is GTSNPN and CDR2 is SVGIG (reference sequence). The ends were cut back, 4 bases at V and 4 bases at J, with 11 bases in the middle. The CDR3 is CAWNHLVNQPQHF. The DNA for the CDR3 is TGTGCCTGGAATCATCTGGTTAATCAGCCCCAGCATTTT.

This rearrangement joins TRBV11-2 to TRBJ1-1; D is perhaps TRBD1 (6 bases). The length of the CDR3 is 15 residues. V was shortened by 1 base and J by 10 bases, with 19 bases between the two germline ends. Germline lookup yields CDR1 SGHAT and CDR2 FQNNGV. This CDR3 is CASSLAGRGISRAFF. For the CDR3, the DNA is TGTGCCAGCAGCTTAGCTGGCAGGGGCATAAGTAGAGCTTTCTTT.

This clone was seen once. V usage is TRBV30 and J usage is TRBJ1-2, with D possibly matching TRBD1 (5 bases). This CDR3 has 13 residues. Per the germline V gene, CDR1 is GTSNPN and CDR2 is SVGIG (reference sequence). Trimming shortened V by 1 base and J by 7 bases, and 13 bases separated the two germline ends. The CDR3 DNA reads as TGTGCCTGGAGTGGCGGGCAGGGCAGTGGCTACACCTTC. Its protein product is CAWSGGQGSGYTF.

V is TRBV18 and J is TRBJ1-5; a weak D match, TRBD1 (5 bases). Germline V gene sequence: CDR1 KGHSH, CDR2 LQKENI. This CDR3 contains 12 residues. The V gene lost 4 bases and the J gene lost 13 bases, with 14 bases spanning the gap. This CDR3 is CASSLDSAPQHF. The CDR3 DNA reads as TGTGCCAGCTCACTAGACAGTGCCCCTCAGCATTTT.

This chain joins TRBV28 and TRBJ2-7; 7 bases line up with TRBD2. Germline CDR1 is MDHEN and CDR2 is SYDVKM. The V gene end was trimmed by 3 bases and the J gene end by 2 bases; junction bases not matched to a gene: 16. The CDR3 extends over 18 amino acids. The CDR3 region is CASSFRLAVEPSPYEQYF. CDR3 nucleotide sequence: TGTGCCAGCAGTTTTAGGCTAGCGGTGGAGCCCTCTCCCTACGAGCAGTACTTC.

As concerns this clone: Its ends do not fully match the called genes, so a read error is possible. The chain couples TRBV30 to TRBJ2-7; D remains ambiguous. Germline values: CDR1 GTSNPN, CDR2 SVGIG (reference sequence). This CDR3 is 14 amino acids long. DNA for the CDR3: TGTGCCTGGAGTGTTTTTTTACACTCCCACGAGCAGTACTTC. Protein sequence: CAWSVFLHSHEQYF. Full variable domain (outside the CDR3, taken from reference TRBV30 and TRBJ2-7): SQTIHQWPATLVQPVGSPLSLECTVEGTSNPNLYWYRQAAGRGLQLLFYSVGIGQISSEVPQNLSASRPQDRQFILSSKKLLLSDSGFYLCAWSVFLHSHEQYFGPGTRLTVT.

The chain joins TRBV4-1 to TRBJ2-5, with TRBD2 as a possible D gene (6 bases). Trimming cost V 2 bases and J 1 base, with 20 bases left between them. Germline assignment: CDR1 MGHRA and CDR2 YSYEKL. The CDR3 sequence is 18 residues long. The CDR3 region is CASSQSGLRGRSQETQYF. The CDR3 bases are TGCGCCAGCAGCCAAAGCGGCCTTAGAGGGAGGTCCCAAGAGACCCAGTACTTC.

This clone ranks as medium-sized. The CDR3 spells CASSHGLAGEEQFF. The CDR3 DNA reads as TGTGCCAGCAGCCACGGACTAGCGGGAGAAGAGCAGTTCTTC. The gene calls are TRBV4-2 and TRBJ2-1; 13 positions agree with TRBD2. The CDR3 extends over 14 amino acids. Per germline, CDR1 LGHNA and CDR2 YNFKEQ. After removal of 3 bases from V and 10 bases from J, the junction contained 3 bases not matched to a gene.

There are a few counts of this clone. The V and J genes are TRBV5-1 and TRBJ2-7, with 10 bases lining up with TRBD2. The CDR3 totals 14 residues. The germline V gene encodes CDR1 SGHRS and CDR2 YFSETQ. J lost 6 bases, V lost 6 bases, and 9 bases had no gene match. This CDR3 reads CASKSGRASGEQYF. The CDR3 DNA reads TGCGCCAGCAAAAGCGGGAGGGCCTCCGGCGAGCAGTACTTC.

The CDR3 nucleotides are TGTGCCAGCAGCCTGGGGCCCACCGGGACAGGCTACAATGAGCAGTTCTTC. Residues: CASSLGPTGTGYNEQFF. The J gene is TRBJ2-1, the V gene TRBV5-4; 8 nucleotides line up with TRBD1. The V gene end was trimmed by 4 bases and the J gene end by 3 bases; junction bases not matched to a gene: 12. This CDR3 comprises 17 residues. CDR1 and CDR2 from the germline V gene are SGHNT and YYREEE (reference sequence).

The CDR3 here is CASSLNHRGSGSGRDEQFF. The DNA for the CDR3 is TGTGCCAGCAGCTTAAACCACCGGGGCTCGGGAAGCGGGAGAGATGAGCAGTTCTTC. V gene TRBV7-6 combines with J gene TRBJ2-1; 8 bases align to TRBD2. Losses at the gene ends were 2 bases for V and 8 bases for J; bases not matched to a gene: 20. This CDR3 region has 19 residues. The germline V gene has CDR1 SGHVS and CDR2 FNYEAQ.

This chain joins TRBV3-1 (or the pseudogene TRBV3-2) and TRBJ2-3; D call uncertain. The CDR3 consists of 14 residues. Trimming pared 1 base from V and 0 bases from J, leaving 5 bases between. The germline V gene encodes CDR1 LGHDT and CDR2 YNNKEL (reference sequence). As DNA, the CDR3 is TGTGCCAGCAGCCAAGGTGACAGCACAGATACGCAGTATTTT. It translates to CASSQGDSTDTQYF.

The chain links TRBV27 to TRBJ2-2; 8 nucleotides line up with TRBD1. The V gene's germline CDR1 is MNHEY and CDR2 SMNVEV (reference sequence). The CDR3 runs 15 residues. With 6 bases clipped from V and 6 bases from J, the junction kept 9 bases outside the gene matches. CDR3 residues: CASRGRQGQAGELFF. CDR3 DNA sequence: TGTGCCAGCAGGGGACGACAGGGGCAGGCCGGGGAGCTGTTTTTT.

This clone has a single count. The chain joins TRBV14 to TRBJ2-4; the D is unclear. Germline V gene data show CDR1 as SGHDN and CDR2 as FVKESK. The CDR3 extends over 17 amino acids. V shed 1 base and J shed 3 bases, with 16 bases lying between them. The CDR3 DNA follows: TGTGCCAGCAGCCAAGCGGAGACCCCATATTTCAAAAACATTCAGTACTTC. Translating it yields CASSQAETPYFKNIQYF.

This clone has only a few counts. The chain is built from TRBV13 and TRBJ1-2, with TRBD1 matching over 8 bases. The V and J ends lost 5 bases and 3 bases, in that order; junction bases with no gene match: 5. CDR3 length equals 14 residues. Germline lookup yields CDR1 PRHDT and CDR2 FYEKMQ (reference sequence). CDR3 sequence reads: CASSIPDRDYGYTF. Written as DNA, the CDR3 is TGTGCCAGCAGCATCCCGGACAGGGACTATGGCTACACCTTC.